This T cell receptor (beta chain) was profiled in a study of cytomegalovirus exposure and HLA in healthy donors. General observations from the study: The HLA-A and HLA-B alleles of most subjects were reportedly predicted accurately from TCR beta sequences. Most TCRs appeared rarely, but some public TCRs recurred in many donors. Per a prior analysis, the majority of TCR beta V segments were productive roughly 90% or roughly 30% of the time.

PCR employed 60 Vbeta and 13 Jbeta primers. Measured with immunoSEQ multiplex PCR; TCRdb has only the in-frame clones, and not every one. The repertoire includes about 130,000 clones, around 80% of them detected once, and over 0.9% sits in the top ten. Trimming left V 3 bases short and J 3 bases short, with 9 bases between. The CDR3 length is 13 residues. Germline V gene data show CDR1 as KGHSH and CDR2 as LQKENI. There are a few counts of this clone. What it binds is not known. The sequenced sample was PBMCs. The TCR originated in a human donor in good health. The chain links TRBV18 to TRBJ2-7, with D maybe TRBD1 (5 bases). The CDR3 is CASSPPDSYEQYF. The CDR3 region has the DNA TGTGCCAGCTCACCTCCCGACAGCTACGAGCAGTACTTC.